This T cell receptor (beta chain) was sequenced during a study of graft-versus-host responses after intestinal transplantation. Repertoires were generated with immunoSEQ multiplex PCR, while TCRdb's copy carries only in-frame clones and drops some. The data show 95,000 to 150,000 clones, roughly 91% seen once. A remark on this clone: Its antigen is unknown.

Trimming took 1 base from V and 0 from J, leaving 12 bases between them. The CDR3 consists of 16 residues. Germline V gene lookup returns CDR1 MGHRA and CDR2 YSYEKL. This TCR was recovered from a human donor who received an intestinal transplant. The chain is built from TRBV4-1 and TRBJ2-5, with D tentatively TRBD1 or TRBD2 (5 bases each). This sample comprised unstimulated CD4+ T cells sorted from spleen or lymph node cells, obtained before intestinal transplant. The chain's CDR3 is CASSQGAREYQETQYF. The CDR3 DNA sequence: TGCGCCAGCAGCCAAGGGGCCAGGGAGTACCAAGAGACCCAGTACTTC.